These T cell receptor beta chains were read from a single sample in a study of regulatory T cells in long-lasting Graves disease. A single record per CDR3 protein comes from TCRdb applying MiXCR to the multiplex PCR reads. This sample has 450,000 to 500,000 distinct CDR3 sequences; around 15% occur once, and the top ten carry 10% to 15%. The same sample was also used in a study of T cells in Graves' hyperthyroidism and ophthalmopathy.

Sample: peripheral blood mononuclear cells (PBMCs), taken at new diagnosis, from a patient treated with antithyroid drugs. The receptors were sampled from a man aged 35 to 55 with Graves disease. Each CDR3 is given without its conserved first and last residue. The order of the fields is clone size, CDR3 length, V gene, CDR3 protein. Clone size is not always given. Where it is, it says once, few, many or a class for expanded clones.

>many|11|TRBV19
ASSNTGGEKLF
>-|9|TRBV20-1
SADLLTEAF
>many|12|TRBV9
ASSRLAFTGELF
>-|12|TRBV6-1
ASSGTSGDNEQF
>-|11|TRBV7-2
ASSLTSRNEQY
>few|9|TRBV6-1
ASSEPRGYT
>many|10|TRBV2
ASRGTLYEQY
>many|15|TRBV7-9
ASSPWGRAANTGELF
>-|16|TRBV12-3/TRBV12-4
TSTSGTSGSPPTGELF
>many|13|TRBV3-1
ASTPSRVTTGELF
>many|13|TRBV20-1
SAREGGRLTGELF
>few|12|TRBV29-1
SVGRVGSKNIQY
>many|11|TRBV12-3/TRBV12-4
ASITGGNTEAF
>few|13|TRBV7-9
ASSNRPPGVNEQF
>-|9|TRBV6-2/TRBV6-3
ASAGIYGYT
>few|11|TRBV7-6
ASSRGQGSPLH
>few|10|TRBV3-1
ASSVKPGVQF
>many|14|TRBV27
ASTPTGGSRSYEQY
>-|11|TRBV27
ATRGSDIYGYT
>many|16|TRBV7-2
ASSPHGFSGRARETQY
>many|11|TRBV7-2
ASSLSGIETQY
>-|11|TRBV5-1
ASSLGKTYEQY
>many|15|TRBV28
ASSPSGQGLTYNEAF
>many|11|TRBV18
ASSKGLNNEQF
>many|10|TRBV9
ASSTEVGELF
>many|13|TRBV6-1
ASSAGVRSTDTQY
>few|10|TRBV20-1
SAQRIGDTQY
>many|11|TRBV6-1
ASSEIGTDGYT
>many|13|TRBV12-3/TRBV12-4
ASSQTGSGSYEQY
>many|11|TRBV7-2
ASSLGVIGELF
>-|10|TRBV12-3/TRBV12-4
ASSGANREQY
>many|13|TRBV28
ASSSRQGAWETQY
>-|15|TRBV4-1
AGSQPGLASGANVLT
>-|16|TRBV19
ASSIEHGTTLLDNEQF
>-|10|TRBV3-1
ASRHGGNTIY
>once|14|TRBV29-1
SVEQPGQGRNQPQH
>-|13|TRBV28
ASSSGGGGNEKLF
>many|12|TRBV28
ASLSSNSNQPQH
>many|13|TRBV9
ASSEGLQSYNEQF
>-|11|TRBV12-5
ASGIGGRTEAF
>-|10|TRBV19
ASSMGNEKLF
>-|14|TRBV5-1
ASSPGQFATNEKLF
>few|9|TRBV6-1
ASIGDYGYT
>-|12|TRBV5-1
ARKIAGAMGTQY